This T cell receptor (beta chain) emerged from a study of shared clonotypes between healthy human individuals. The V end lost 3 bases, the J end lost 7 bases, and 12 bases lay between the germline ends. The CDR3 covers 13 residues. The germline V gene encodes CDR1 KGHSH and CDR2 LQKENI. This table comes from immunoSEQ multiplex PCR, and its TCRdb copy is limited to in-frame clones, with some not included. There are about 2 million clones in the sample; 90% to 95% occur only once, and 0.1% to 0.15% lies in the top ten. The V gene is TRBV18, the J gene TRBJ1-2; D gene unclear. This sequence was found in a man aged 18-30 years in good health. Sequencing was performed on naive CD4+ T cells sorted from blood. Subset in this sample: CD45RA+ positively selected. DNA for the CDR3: TGTGCCAGCTCACCGGACGGGTGGCGTGGCTACACCTTC. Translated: CASSPDGWRGYTF.